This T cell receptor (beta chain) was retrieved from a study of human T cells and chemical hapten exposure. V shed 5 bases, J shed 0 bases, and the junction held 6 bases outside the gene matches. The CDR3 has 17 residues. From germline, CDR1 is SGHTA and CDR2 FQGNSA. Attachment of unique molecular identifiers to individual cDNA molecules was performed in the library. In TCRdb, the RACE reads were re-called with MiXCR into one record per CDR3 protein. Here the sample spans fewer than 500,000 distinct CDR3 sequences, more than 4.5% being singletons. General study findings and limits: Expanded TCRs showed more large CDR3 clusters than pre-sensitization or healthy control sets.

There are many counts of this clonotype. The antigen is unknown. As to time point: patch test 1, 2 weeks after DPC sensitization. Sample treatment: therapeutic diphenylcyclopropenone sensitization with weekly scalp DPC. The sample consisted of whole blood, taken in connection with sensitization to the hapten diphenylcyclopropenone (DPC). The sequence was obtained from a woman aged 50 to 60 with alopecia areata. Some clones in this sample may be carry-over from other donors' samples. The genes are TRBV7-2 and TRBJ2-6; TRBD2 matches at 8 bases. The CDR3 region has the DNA TGTGCCAGCAGCCGGGAGGGCTTCAACTCTGGGGCCAACGTCCTGACTTTC. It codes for CASSREGFNSGANVLTF.